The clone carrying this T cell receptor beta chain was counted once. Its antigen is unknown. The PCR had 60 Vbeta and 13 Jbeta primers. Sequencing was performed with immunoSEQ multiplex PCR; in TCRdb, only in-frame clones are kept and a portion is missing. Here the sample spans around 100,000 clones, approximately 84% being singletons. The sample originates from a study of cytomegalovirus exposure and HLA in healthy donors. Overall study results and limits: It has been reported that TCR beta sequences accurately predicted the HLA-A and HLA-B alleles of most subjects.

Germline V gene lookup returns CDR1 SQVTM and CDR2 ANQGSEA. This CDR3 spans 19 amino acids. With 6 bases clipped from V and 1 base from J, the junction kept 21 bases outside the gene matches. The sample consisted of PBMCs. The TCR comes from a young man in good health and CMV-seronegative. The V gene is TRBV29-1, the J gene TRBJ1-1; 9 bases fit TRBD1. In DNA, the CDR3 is TGCAGCGTGGTGGACAGGGGAGTTAGGGGACGGGTGTCGAACACTGAAGCTTTCTTT. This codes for CSVVDRGVRGRVSNTEAFF.